Sequencing of this TCR beta chain was carried out in a study of cytotoxic CD8 clonotypes in ibrutinib-treated CLL. Whole-study findings and limits: Higher circulating CD8+ T-cell counts strongly accompanied higher baseline clonality, above age-matched healthy donors.

Germline CDR1 MDHEN, CDR2 SYDVKM. Trimming took off 5 bases at V and 2 bases at J, with 4 bases between the two ends. This CDR3 comprises 11 residues. Sequencing sought depths of 1 in 200,000 to 1 in 1 million T cells. Sequencing used immunoSEQ multiplex PCR; TCRdb keeps in-frame clones, though not all of them. The sample consists of approximately 190,000 clones, about four fifths of them appearing once. Comments on this clone: Its antigen is currently unknown.

The chain carries TRBV28 and TRBJ2-7; D remains unclear. Here the sequenced sample was PBMCs, taken after 12 months of ibrutinib treatment. This clonotype was obtained from a human donor with chronic lymphocytic leukemia. The CDR3 DNA follows: TGTGCCAGCAGTGTGGCCTACGAGCAGTACTTC. It translates to CASSVAYEQYF.